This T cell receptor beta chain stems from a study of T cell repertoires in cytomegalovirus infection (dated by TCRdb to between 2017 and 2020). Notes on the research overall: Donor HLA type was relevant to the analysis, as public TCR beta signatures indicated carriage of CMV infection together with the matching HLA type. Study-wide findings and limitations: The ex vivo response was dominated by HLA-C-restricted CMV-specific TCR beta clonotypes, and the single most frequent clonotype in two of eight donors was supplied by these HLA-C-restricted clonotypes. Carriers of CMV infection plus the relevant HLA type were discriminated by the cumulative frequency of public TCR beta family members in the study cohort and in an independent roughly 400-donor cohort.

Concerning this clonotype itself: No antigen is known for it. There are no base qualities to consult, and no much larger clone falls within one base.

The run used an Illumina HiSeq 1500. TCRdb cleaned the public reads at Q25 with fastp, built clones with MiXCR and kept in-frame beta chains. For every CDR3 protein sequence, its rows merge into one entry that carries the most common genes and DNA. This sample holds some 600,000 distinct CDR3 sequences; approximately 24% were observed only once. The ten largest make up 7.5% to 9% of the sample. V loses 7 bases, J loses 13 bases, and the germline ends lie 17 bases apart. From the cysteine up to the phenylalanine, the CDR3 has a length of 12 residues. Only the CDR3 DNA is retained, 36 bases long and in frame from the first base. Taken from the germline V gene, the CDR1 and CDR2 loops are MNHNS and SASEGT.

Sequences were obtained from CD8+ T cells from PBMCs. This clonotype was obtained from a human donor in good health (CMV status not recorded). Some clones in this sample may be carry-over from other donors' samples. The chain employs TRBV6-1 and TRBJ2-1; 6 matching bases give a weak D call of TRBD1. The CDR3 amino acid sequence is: CASTGPLGHQFF. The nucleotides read TGTGCCAGCACCGGCCCCCTGGGACATCAGTTCTTC.